This T cell receptor beta chain was sequenced in a study of cytomegalovirus exposure and HLA in healthy donors. Study findings and constraints: DRB1 had the most TCR associations and HLA-C the fewest, a later analysis found, with rates varying by HLA locus. In an earlier analysis, productive rearrangement rates for most beta V segments clustered near 87% or 30%.

Notes on this clone: What it binds is unknown.

Unmatched junction bases numbered 8, after V lost 7 bases and J lost 5 bases. CDR1 is MNHNS, CDR2 SASEGT, per germline. This CDR3 has 14 residues. PCR amplification relied on 60 Vbeta primers (plus 13 Jbeta primers). Repertoires were generated with immunoSEQ multiplex PCR, while TCRdb's copy carries only in-frame clones and drops some. The sample carries under 200,000 clones, 87% recorded once. What was sequenced was PBMCs. V gene TRBV6-1 combines with J gene TRBJ1-1; 9 nucleotides line up with TRBD1. The receptor comes from a boy aged 2 to 10 in good health and CMV-seronegative. CDR3 sequence (DNA): TGTGCCAGCAAACAGGGGGCGCATTCGACTGAAGCTTTCTTT. As protein: CASKQGAHSTEAFF.